Following are 20 T cell receptor beta chains from one sample sequenced in a study of CD4 T cells in relation to SARS-CoV-2 and coronaviruses. The unexposed donors gave CD4+ T cells in about 2010-2019, prior to COVID-19. Isolation of CD4+ T cells took place after less than 11 days in culture. Method: immunoSEQ multiplex PCR; TCRdb's copy keeps in-frame clones and lacks some. The table records under 25,000 clones, just under 80% of them present only once. Antigen specificity for these receptors is unknown. Sample: CD4+ T cells from PBMCs, cultured in vitro. Source of these receptors: a human donor in good health.

The chain couples TRBV10-3 to TRBJ2-7, with 9 bases that match TRBD2. The CDR3 extends over 15 amino acids. With V trimmed by 0 bases and J by 6 bases, 6 bases remained unmatched. Looked up from germline, CDR1 is ENHRY and CDR2 is SYGVKD. The CDR3: CAISESGLAGSEQYF. The CDR3 DNA sequence: TGTGCCATCAGTGAGTCGGGGCTAGCGGGATCCGAGCAGTACTTC.

The chain is built from TRBV3-1 (or the pseudogene TRBV3-2) and TRBJ2-5, with 9 positions matching TRBD2. CDR3 size: 14 residues. V lost 9 bases to trimming and J lost 1 base; unmatched junction nucleotides: 6. Germline V CDR1 and CDR2: LGHDT, YNNKEL (reference sequence). The chain's CDR3 is CASLASGIQETQYF. DNA of the CDR3: TGTGCCAGTCTGGCTAGCGGGATCCAAGAGACCCAGTACTTC.

In nucleotides, the CDR3 is TGCAGCGCCGGGACAGCTAATGAAAAACTGTTTTTT. Protein: CSAGTANEKLFF. This sequence joins TRBV29-1 and TRBJ1-4, with 7 bases fitting TRBD1. The CDR3 runs 12 residues. Trimming cost V 7 bases and J 3 bases; bases outside gene matches: 2. CDR1 SQVTM and CDR2 ANQGSEA come from the germline V gene.

The V gene is TRBV11-2, the J gene TRBJ2-1, with D possibly being TRBD2 (5 bases). Between the trimmed V and J ends, which lost 5 bases and 8 bases, there was a span of 16 bases. The CDR3 totals 14 residues. The V gene's germline CDR1 is SGHAT and CDR2 FQNNGV. The CDR3: CASSPRAVTDEQFF. In DNA form, the CDR3 reads TGTGCCAGCAGCCCCCGAGCGGTGACGGATGAGCAGTTCTTC.

The chain is built from TRBV5-4 and TRBJ2-3; 11 bases line up with TRBD2. The CDR3 covers 16 residues. V shed 2 bases and J 1 base; nucleotides not matched to a gene: 3. Germline V gene sequence: CDR1 SGHNT, CDR2 YYREEE (reference sequence). CDR3 DNA sequence: TGTGCCAGCAGCTTTACTAGCGGGAGTGGCACAGATACGCAGTATTTT. Protein: CASSFTSGSGTDTQYF.

The chain uses TRBV24-1 and TRBJ2-1; no clear D gene. V was trimmed by 9 bases and J by 0 bases, leaving 8 bases between them. Germline loops: CDR1 KGHDR, CDR2 SFDVKD. The CDR3 has 13 residues. The CDR3 loop is CATSPSSYNEQFF. The DNA for the CDR3 is TGTGCCACCTCACCGAGCTCCTACAATGAGCAGTTCTTC.

The rearrangement links TRBV7-3 to TRBJ2-5, with a weak D call TRBD2 (6 bases). The germline V and J ends were trimmed by 3 bases and 5 bases, with 10 bases remaining between them. The V gene's germline CDR1 is SGHTA and CDR2 FQGTGA. CDR3 length: 13 residues. The CDR3 region is CASSFGSAETQYF. CDR3 coding DNA: TGTGCCAGCAGCTTCGGGAGTGCTGAGACCCAGTACTTC.

This clone was picked up a small number of times. The CDR3 region is CAIKGAFSTDTQYF. CDR3 DNA sequence: TGTGCCATCAAGGGGGCTTTTAGCACAGATACGCAGTATTTT. The chain employs TRBV10-3 and TRBJ2-3; 7 positions match TRBD1. Unmatched junction bases numbered 4, after V lost 7 bases and J lost 0 bases. The CDR3 sequence is 14 residues long. Looked up from germline, CDR1 is ENHRY and CDR2 is SYGVKD.

The chain links TRBV3-1 (or the pseudogene TRBV3-2) to TRBJ2-7; 8 bases are shared with TRBD2. The CDR3 loop spans 14 amino acids. CDR1 is LGHDT and CDR2 is YNNKEL in the germline V gene (reference sequence). Trimming took 6 bases from V and 0 from J; bases not matched to a gene: 4. The CDR3 reads CASRLAEGSYEQYF. Written as DNA, the CDR3 is TGTGCCAGCAGACTAGCGGAGGGCTCCTACGAGCAGTACTTC.

V usage is TRBV4-2 and J usage is TRBJ1-3, with a weak D call TRBD1 (5 bases). Germline-derived CDR1 and CDR2 are LGHNA and YNFKEQ. Trimming stripped 4 bases from V and 1 base from J, with 20 bases between. This CDR3 has 18 amino acids. The CDR3 reads CASSRSNRNGLSGNTIYF. For the CDR3, the DNA is TGTGCCAGCAGCCGCTCGAACAGGAATGGGCTATCTGGAAACACCATATATTTT.

The chain recombines TRBV30 with TRBJ2-7; D remains unclear. The CDR3 has 14 amino acids. Deletions cut 0 bases from V and 7 bases from J, with 16 bases between. Per the germline V gene, CDR1 is GTSNPN and CDR2 is SVGIG (reference sequence). The DNA of the CDR3 is TGTGCCTGGAGTGTACGGAGTCGCCTAGGAGAGCAGTACTTC. This codes for CAWSVRSRLGEQYF.

The V gene is TRBV10-3, the J gene TRBJ2-1; D is possibly TRBD2 (6 bases). Germline CDR1 and CDR2: ENHRY and SYGVKD. This CDR3 region has 18 residues. V lost 0 bases and J 3 bases, leaving 18 bases between the germline ends. CDR3 DNA sequence: TGTGCCATCAGTGAGTCGACCACTAGCTCCGCCGGCTACAATGAGCAGTTCTTC. Protein product: CAISESTTSSAGYNEQFF.

The gene calls are TRBV30 and TRBJ1-4; no reliable D call. Germline V gene data show CDR1 as GTSNPN and CDR2 as SVGIG (reference sequence). The CDR3 loop spans 13 amino acids. V shed 3 bases and J shed 2 bases, with 7 bases lying between them. The CDR3 sequence: CAWSTSTNEKLFF. The CDR3 DNA reads as TGTGCCTGGAGCACCAGTACTAATGAAAAACTGTTTTTT.

Only one count was recorded for this clone. CDR3 coding DNA: TGTGCCAGCAGCCAAGATATTCGAGCGGGGGGCCTTCGTGGCACAGATACGCAGTATTTT. Amino acid sequence: CASSQDIRAGGLRGTDTQYF. The genes are TRBV3-1 (or the pseudogene TRBV3-2) and TRBJ2-3; TRBD2 matches at 9 bases. The CDR3 contains 20 residues. CDR1 and CDR2 from the germline V gene are LGHDT and YNNKEL (reference sequence). Unmatched junction bases numbered 14, after V lost 0 bases and J lost 1 base.

The CDR3 sequence: CSASDSGEETQYF. The CDR3 nucleotides are TGCAGTGCTAGTGACAGTGGGGAAGAGACCCAGTACTTC. The chain employs TRBV20-1 and TRBJ2-5; maybe TRBD1 (5 bases). The germline gives CDR1 DFQATT, CDR2 SNEGSKA (reference sequence). The length of the CDR3 is 13 residues. The V end lost 3 bases, the J end lost 3 bases, and 11 bases lay between the germline ends.

The rearrangement links TRBV6-1 to TRBJ2-6, with D perhaps given as TRBD1 or TRBD2 (6 bases each). The V end was cut by 3 bases, the J end by 1 base, with 10 bases between. This CDR3 is built from 16 residues. CDR1 is MNHNS and CDR2 is SASEGT in the germline V gene. CDR3 sequence reads: CASSDGGTSGANVLTF. In DNA, the CDR3 is TGTGCCAGCAGTGATGGCGGGACATCTGGGGCCAACGTCCTGACTTTC.

The chain is built from TRBV4-1 and TRBJ1-5; 10 positions match TRBD1. This CDR3 has 16 residues. Unmatched junction bases numbered 10, after V lost 5 bases and J lost 6 bases. Germline V gene lookup returns CDR1 MGHRA and CDR2 YSYEKL. CDR3 sequence (DNA): TGCGCCAGCAGCGGGACCGGGACAGGGGTTCTTCAGCCCCAGCATTTT. Its translation is CASSGTGTGVLQPQHF.

This chain joins TRBV24-1 and TRBJ1-5; 11 bases are shared with TRBD1. With V trimmed by 5 bases and J by 7 bases, 9 bases remained unmatched. This CDR3 has 16 residues. Germline assignment: CDR1 KGHDR and CDR2 SFDVKD. In nucleotides, the CDR3 is TGTGCCACCAGTGCCGCGGGACAGGGGGGTAGACAGCCCCAGCATTTT. This encodes CATSAAGQGGRQPQHF.

V is TRBV5-1 and J is TRBJ1-6; no clear D gene. V was shortened by 0 bases and J by 4 bases, with 11 bases between the two germline ends. The germline V gene has CDR1 SGHRS and CDR2 YFSETQ. This CDR3 is 16 amino acids long. The CDR3 DNA follows: TGCGCCAGCAGCTTGGGAAGTGGAGGGTATAATTCACCCCTCCACTTT. Translating it yields CASSLGSGGYNSPLHF.

The chain links TRBV5-1 to TRBJ2-2; 7 bases agree with TRBD1. CDR1 and CDR2 from the germline V gene are SGHRS and YFSETQ. This CDR3 has 16 residues. J was trimmed by 2 bases and V by 1 base; bases with no gene match: 5. In DNA, the CDR3 is TGCGCCAGCAGCTTGAGACAGGGTATCAACACCGGGGAGCTGTTTTTT. Translation gives CASSLRQGINTGELFF.